The entry that follows covers one TCR beta chain sequence. This sample stems from a study of beta chain features in type 1 diabetes. On the study more broadly: Age, gender and cell yields were similar between patients and healthy donors.

The CDR3 consists of 14 residues. The germline CDR1 and CDR2 sequences are MNHEY and SVGAGI. The V gene end was trimmed by 8 bases and the J gene end by 4 bases; junction bases not matched to a gene: 5. Expressed TCRB transcripts were sequenced because the isolated RNA had all been reverse transcribed beforehand. The data were produced by immunoSEQ multiplex PCR, yet TCRdb's version contains in-frame clones alone and is incomplete. The data contain about 620,000 clones, about 14% of them singletons. The sequencing input was naive CD4+ T cells from blood. This clonotype originated in a man aged 18-30 years in good health. This chain connects TRBV6-5 to TRBJ2-7, with 13 bases lining up with TRBD2. CDR3 DNA: TGTGCCAGCGGAACTAGCGGGGGGGCTTACGAGCAGTACTTC. Its protein is CASGTSGGAYEQYF.